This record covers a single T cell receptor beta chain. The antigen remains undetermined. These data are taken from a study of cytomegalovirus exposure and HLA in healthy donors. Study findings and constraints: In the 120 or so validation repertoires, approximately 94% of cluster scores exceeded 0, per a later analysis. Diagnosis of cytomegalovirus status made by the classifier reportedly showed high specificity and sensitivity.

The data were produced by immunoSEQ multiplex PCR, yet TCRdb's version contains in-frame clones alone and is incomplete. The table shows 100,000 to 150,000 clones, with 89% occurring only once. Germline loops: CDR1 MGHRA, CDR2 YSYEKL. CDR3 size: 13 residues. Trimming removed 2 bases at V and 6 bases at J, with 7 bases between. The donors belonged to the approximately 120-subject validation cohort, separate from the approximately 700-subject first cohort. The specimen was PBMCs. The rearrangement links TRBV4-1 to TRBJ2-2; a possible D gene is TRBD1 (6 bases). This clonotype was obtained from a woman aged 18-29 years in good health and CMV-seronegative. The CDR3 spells CASSQTGSGELFF. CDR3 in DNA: TGCGCCAGCAGCCAAACAGGGTCCGGGGAGCTGTTTTTT.